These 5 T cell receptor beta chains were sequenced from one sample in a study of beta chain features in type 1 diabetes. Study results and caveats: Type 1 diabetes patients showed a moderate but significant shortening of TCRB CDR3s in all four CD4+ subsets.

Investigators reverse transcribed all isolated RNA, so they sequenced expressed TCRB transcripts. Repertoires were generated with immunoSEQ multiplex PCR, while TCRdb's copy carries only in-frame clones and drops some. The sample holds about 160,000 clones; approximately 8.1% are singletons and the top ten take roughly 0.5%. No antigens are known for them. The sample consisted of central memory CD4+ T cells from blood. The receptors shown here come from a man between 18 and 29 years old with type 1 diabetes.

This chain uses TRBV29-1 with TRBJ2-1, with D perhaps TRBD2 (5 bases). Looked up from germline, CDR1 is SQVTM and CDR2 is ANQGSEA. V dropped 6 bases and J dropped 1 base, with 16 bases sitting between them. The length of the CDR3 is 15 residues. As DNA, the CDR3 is TGCAGCGTCCTCTCGCTAGCAGTTTCCTACAATGAGCAGTTCTTC. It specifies CSVLSLAVSYNEQFF.

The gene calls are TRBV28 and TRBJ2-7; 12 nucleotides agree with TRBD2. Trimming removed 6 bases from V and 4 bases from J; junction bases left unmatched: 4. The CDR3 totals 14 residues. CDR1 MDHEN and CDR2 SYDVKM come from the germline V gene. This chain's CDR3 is CASRLAGGSYEQYF. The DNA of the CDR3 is TGTGCCAGCAGACTAGCGGGAGGATCTTACGAGCAGTACTTC.

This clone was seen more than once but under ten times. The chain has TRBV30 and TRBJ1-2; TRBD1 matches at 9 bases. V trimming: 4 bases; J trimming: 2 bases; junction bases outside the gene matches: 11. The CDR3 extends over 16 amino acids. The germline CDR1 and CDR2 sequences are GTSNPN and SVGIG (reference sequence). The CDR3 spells CAWTIRGTGNNYGYTF. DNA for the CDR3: TGTGCCTGGACGATTCGAGGGACAGGGAACAACTATGGCTACACCTTC. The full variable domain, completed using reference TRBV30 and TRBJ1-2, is SQTIHQWPATLVQPVGSPLSLECTVEGTSNPNLYWYRQAAGRGLQLLFYSVGIGQISSEVPQNLSASRPQDRQFILSSKKLLLSDSGFYLCAWTIRGTGNNYGYTFGSGTRLTVV.

This CDR3 is CASSLATGDGYTF. The CDR3 region has the DNA TGCGCCAGCAGCTTGGCAACAGGGGATGGCTACACCTTC. The V gene is TRBV5-1, the J gene TRBJ1-2, with 7 bases that match TRBD1. V trimming: 0 bases; J trimming: 6 bases; junction bases outside the gene matches: 2. The CDR3 covers 13 residues. Germline V gives CDR1 SGHRS, CDR2 YFSETQ. Full variable domain (outside the CDR3, taken from reference TRBV5-1 and TRBJ1-2): KAGVTQTPRYLIKTRGQQVTLSCSPISGHRSVSWYQQTPGQGLQFLFEYFSETQRNKGNFPGRFSGRQFSNSRSEMNVSTLELGDSALYLCASSLATGDGYTFGSGTRLTVV.

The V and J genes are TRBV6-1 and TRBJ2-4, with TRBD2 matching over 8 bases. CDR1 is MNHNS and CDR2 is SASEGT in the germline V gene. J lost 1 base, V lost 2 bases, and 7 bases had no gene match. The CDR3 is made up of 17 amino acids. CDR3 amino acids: CASSELASGSAKNIQYF. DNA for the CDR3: TGTGCCAGCAGTGAACTTGCCAGCGGGAGTGCCAAAAACATTCAGTACTTC.